Shown below are 10 T cell receptor beta chains from a single sample sequenced in a study of human T cells and chemical hapten exposure (dated by TCRdb to 2020 to 2022). The library was made by RACE. Sequenced on a NextSeq 500. TCRdb reprocessing: public reads trimmed at Q25 with fastp, clones called with MiXCR, in-frame beta chains kept. Entries are consolidated by CDR3 protein sequence, retaining the most common genes and DNA. This sample comprises some 74,000 distinct CDR3 sequences, over 10% of them detected only once. The ten largest clones capture 5.7% of the sample. According to the study, the label for this sample's time point signals: patch test 3, about 24 weeks after DPC sensitization. In the paper's terms, the treatment or condition label means: therapeutic diphenylcyclopropenone sensitization with weekly scalp DPC. Sequenced material: whole blood, taken in connection with sensitization to the hapten diphenylcyclopropenone (DPC). The receptors derive from a woman in her fifties or sixties with alopecia areata. Some clones in this sample may be carry-over from other donors' samples.

With respect to this clonotype: A much larger clone lies a single base off, so this may be a read error. Because the CDR3's place on the DNA is in doubt, the DNA is left out and the CDR3 is given as listed by TCRdb. V gene TRBV20-1 combines with J gene TRBJ1-2; no DNA check was done on the table's D call, TRBD1. The CDR3 sequence runs 12 residues, both termini included. Per germline, CDR1 DFQATT and CDR2 SNEGSKA (reference sequence). This chain's CDR3 is CSAARGDYGCTF.

CDR3 nucleotides: TGTGCCAGCAGACGCTTGGCAGCGACCGGGGAGCTGTTTTTT. This encodes CASRRLAATGELFF. This chain links TRBV12-3 or TRBV12-4 with TRBJ2-2; the D is unclear. The CDR3 runs to 14 residues. Trimming stripped 6 bases from V and 5 bases from J, with 13 bases between.

This clonotype was seen a few times. This chain connects TRBV18 to TRBJ1-1; D is possibly TRBD1 (6 bases). The CDR3 covers 15 residues. Trimming took 2 bases from V and 0 from J, leaving 10 bases between them. Germline V gene lookup returns CDR1 KGHSH and CDR2 LQKENI. The CDR3 region has the DNA TGTGCCAGCTCACCAATGGGGGCCATGAACACTGAAGCTTTCTTT. It translates to CASSPMGAMNTEAFF.

This clonotype has just a few counts. The chain carries TRBV20-1 and TRBJ1-5; the D gene is possibly TRBD1 (6 bases). The V gene's germline CDR1 is DFQATT and CDR2 SNEGSKA (reference sequence). This CDR3 has 17 amino acids. V gave up 4 bases and J gave up 2 bases, with 21 bases separating them. The CDR3: CSATRPYRVFGNQPQHF. The DNA of the CDR3 is TGCAGTGCTACCCGTCCATACAGGGTTTTTGGCAATCAGCCCCAGCATTTT.

In its sample, this clonotype was seen a few times. The CDR3 protein is CSVDRPREPTQYF. The CDR3 DNA is TGCAGCGTTGACCGGCCAAGGGAGCCTACGCAGTATTTT. The V and J genes are TRBV29-1 and TRBJ2-3, with a tentative D call TRBD2 (5 bases). The CDR3 covers 13 residues. Trimming shortened V by 3 bases and J by 8 bases, and 15 bases separated the two germline ends. Germline lookup yields CDR1 SQVTM and CDR2 ANQGSEA.

This sequence joins TRBV11-2 and TRBJ2-4, with TRBD1 matching over 7 bases. The germline gives CDR1 SGHAT, CDR2 FQNNGV. This CDR3 region has 14 residues. After removal of 5 bases from V and 6 bases from J, the junction contained 7 bases not matched to a gene. CDR3 protein: CASSVSGTANIQYF. CDR3 nucleotides: TGTGCCAGCAGCGTCTCCGGGACAGCAAACATTCAGTACTTC.

This clonotype has at least ten counts. The chain links TRBV29-1 to TRBJ2-1; 9 bases line up with TRBD2. The germline V gene has CDR1 SQVTM and CDR2 ANQGSEA. Trimming removed 5 bases from V and 8 bases from J; junction bases left unmatched: 10. This CDR3 is built from 14 residues. This chain's CDR3 is CSVLLAGRLDEQFF. CDR3 nucleotide sequence: TGCAGCGTTCTCCTAGCGGGACGACTAGATGAGCAGTTCTTC.

This chain links TRBV12-3 or TRBV12-4 with TRBJ2-5; TRBD1 is a possible D gene (6 bases). V was pared by 6 bases and J by 2 bases, with 10 bases between. This CDR3 has 13 amino acids. The CDR3 DNA follows: TGTGCCAGCAGCCCCCAGGGGCAAGAGACCCAGTACTTC. This translates into CASSPQGQETQYF.

The chain links TRBV7-6 to TRBJ2-5, with TRBD2 as a possible D gene (5 bases). Looked up from germline, CDR1 is SGHVS and CDR2 is FNYEAQ. This CDR3 has 14 amino acids. V lost 6 bases and J 8 bases, leaving 19 bases between the germline ends. The CDR3 reads CASRISLRTGTQYF. The CDR3 DNA reads TGTGCCAGCAGAATCTCTCTCCGGACTGGCACCCAGTACTTC.

This clonotype was recorded at least ten times. This rearrangement joins TRBV3-1 to TRBJ1-1; D perhaps matches TRBD1 (5 bases). V was shortened by 4 bases and J by 10 bases, with 13 bases between the two germline ends. Per the germline V gene, CDR1 is LGHDT and CDR2 is YNNKEL (reference sequence). CDR3 length: 12 amino acids. CDR3 DNA sequence: TGTGCCAGCAGCCCGGAGGGGAGTGGAGCTTTCTTT. This gives the protein CASSPEGSGAFF. Drawing the rest from reference TRBV3-1 and TRBJ1-1, the complete variable domain is DTAVSQTPKYLVTQMGNDKSIKCEQNLGHDTMYWYKQDSKKFLKIMFSYNNKELIINETVPNRFSPKSPDKAHLNLHINSLELGDSAVYFCASSPEGSGAFFGQGTRLTVV.